Below are 22 T cell receptor beta chains sequenced from a single sample in a study of T cell responses to AZD1222 COVID-19 vaccine. TCRdb keeps only in-frame clones here, not all; method: immunoSEQ multiplex PCR. The repertoire has fewer than 150,000 clones, approximately 86% of them found once; the top ten carry 5.5% to 8%. The starting material was peripheral blood, obtained on day 0 of AZD1222 vaccination. These TCRs come from an adult in good health.

This clone was observed a few times. This chain uses TRBV4-1 with TRBJ1-2; D is possibly TRBD1 (5 bases). V was shortened by 1 base and J by 4 bases, with 13 bases between the two germline ends. This CDR3 has 15 amino acids. The V gene's germline CDR1 is MGHRA and CDR2 YSYEKL. The DNA for the CDR3 is TGCGCCAGCAGCCAAGTTATCTGGGGCGGCTATGGCTACACCTTC. It yields the protein CASSQVIWGGYGYTF.

The chain employs TRBV30 and TRBJ2-3, with D maybe TRBD2 (6 bases). Germline V CDR1 and CDR2: GTSNPN, SVGIG (reference sequence). Trimming removed 1 base at V and 0 bases at J, with 11 bases between. The CDR3 runs 15 residues. CDR3: CAWSGSAGSTDTQYF. Here the CDR3 DNA reads TGTGCCTGGAGTGGATCGGCGGGGAGCACAGATACGCAGTATTTT. Full variable domain (remainder filled in from reference TRBV30 and TRBJ2-3): SQTIHQWPATLVQPVGSPLSLECTVEGTSNPNLYWYRQAAGRGLQLLFYSVGIGQISSEVPQNLSASRPQDRQFILSSKKLLLSDSGFYLCAWSGSAGSTDTQYFGPGTRLTVL.

V is TRBV5-8 and J is TRBJ1-2; D is possibly TRBD1 (5 bases). The CDR3 extends over 14 amino acids. Germline V lookup: CDR1 SGHTS, CDR2 YDEGEE. Trimming took off 3 bases at V and 8 bases at J, with 17 bases between the two ends. CDR3 sequence: CASSSLLEGLGYTF. The CDR3 nucleotides read TGTGCCAGCAGCTCCTTGCTGGAGGGACTGGGCTACACCTTC.

In regard to this clone: A junction end diverges from the germline sequence, so it may reflect a read error. V is TRBV4-3 and J is TRBJ2-7; tentatively, D is TRBD2 (6 bases). Germline CDR1 reads LGHNA; CDR2 reads YSLEER. The CDR3 runs 15 residues. In nucleotides, the CDR3 is TGCGCCAGCAGCCAAGGGGCGTATAGGGAGGACGAGCGGTACTTC. Its protein product is CASSQGAYREDERYF.

The chain employs TRBV4-2 and TRBJ1-4, with D unresolved. Germline V gives CDR1 LGHNA, CDR2 YNFKEQ. The CDR3 extends over 17 amino acids. The V and J ends lost 1 base and 0 bases respectively, with 12 bases between them. CDR3 DNA: TGTGCCAGCAGCCAAGGGGAGGAGCACACAACTAATGAAAAACTGTTTTTT. Protein sequence: CASSQGEEHTTNEKLFF.

DNA for the CDR3: TGTGCCAGCAGCACCAACAGGGGGCGAGGCGGGGAGCTGTTTTTT. Translated: CASSTNRGRGGELFF. The chain couples TRBV13 to TRBJ2-2, with TRBD1 identical over 9 bases. CDR3 size: 15 residues. CDR1 is PRHDT and CDR2 is FYEKMQ in the germline V gene (reference sequence). After removal of 5 bases from V and 7 bases from J, the junction contained 8 bases not matched to a gene.

J is TRBJ1-4 and V is TRBV6-6; D is uncertain. Germline V gives CDR1 MNHNY, CDR2 SVGAGI (reference sequence). The ends were cut back, 2 bases at V and 5 bases at J, with 9 bases in the middle. The CDR3 totals 14 residues. CDR3 amino acids: CASSYGQSNEKLFF. The CDR3 region has the DNA TGTGCCAGCAGTTACGGCCAGTCGAATGAAAAACTGTTTTTT.

The rearrangement joins TRBV13 to TRBJ2-7; no firm D call. This CDR3 has 15 amino acids. V lost 5 bases, J lost 0 bases, and 14 bases lay in between. Germline lookup yields CDR1 PRHDT and CDR2 FYEKMQ (reference sequence). Here the CDR3 reads CASSLEPRSSYEQYF. CDR3 nucleotide sequence: TGTGCCAGCAGCCTAGAGCCTAGGAGCTCCTACGAGCAGTACTTC. Drawing the rest from reference TRBV13 and TRBJ2-7, the complete variable domain is AAGVIQSPRHLIKEKRETATLKCYPIPRHDTVYWYQQGPGQDPQFLISFYEKMQSDKGSIPDRFSAQQFSDYHSELNMSSLELGDSALYFCASSLEPRSSYEQYFGPGTRLTVT.

V usage is TRBV3-1 (or the pseudogene TRBV3-2) and J usage is TRBJ1-5, with D maybe TRBD1 (5 bases). V shed 4 bases and J shed 3 bases, with 13 bases lying between them. The CDR3 covers 15 residues. Looked up from germline, CDR1 is LGHDT and CDR2 is YNNKEL (reference sequence). CDR3 protein: CASSPSDRVNQPQHF. The CDR3 DNA follows: TGTGCCAGCAGCCCCTCCGACAGAGTCAATCAGCCCCAGCATTTT.

This clone was found once. This chain connects TRBV5-1 to TRBJ1-5, with 9 bases that match TRBD1. Trimming took 0 bases from V and 6 from J; bases not matched to a gene: 1. The CDR3 is made up of 14 amino acids. CDR1 and CDR2 from the germline V gene are SGHRS and YFSETQ. CDR3 in amino acids: CASSLGQGVQPQHF. DNA of the CDR3: TGCGCCAGCAGCTTGGGACAGGGGGTTCAGCCCCAGCATTTT. Full variable domain (outside the CDR3, taken from reference TRBV5-1 and TRBJ1-5): KAGVTQTPRYLIKTRGQQVTLSCSPISGHRSVSWYQQTPGQGLQFLFEYFSETQRNKGNFPGRFSGRQFSNSRSEMNVSTLELGDSALYLCASSLGQGVQPQHFGDGTRLSIL.

This clone was seen only once. The rearrangement links TRBV7-8 to TRBJ1-2; TRBD1 might be the D (6 bases). V lost 1 base and J 7 bases, leaving 16 bases between the germline ends. Germline V gene lookup returns CDR1 SGHVS and CDR2 FQNEAQ. This CDR3 contains 15 residues. CDR3 region: CASSLVPTGSGGYTF. The CDR3, as DNA: TGTGCCAGCAGCTTAGTACCTACAGGGTCCGGTGGCTACACCTTC.

The chain carries TRBV7-9 and TRBJ1-1, with 7 bases that match TRBD1. Germline V lookup: CDR1 SEHNR, CDR2 FQNEAQ (reference sequence). CDR3 length: 18 residues. The J segment lost 5 bases and the V segment lost 3 bases, leaving 18 bases of the junction unmatched. CDR3 loop: CASSLGLVRGPRGTEAFF. The DNA of the CDR3 is TGTGCCAGCAGCTTGGGGTTAGTTAGGGGACCCAGGGGGACTGAAGCTTTCTTT.

The gene calls are TRBV19 and TRBJ2-7; D perhaps matches TRBD1 (6 bases). The V end lost 6 bases, the J end lost 6 bases, and 12 bases lay between the germline ends. This CDR3 is built from 12 residues. Germline loops: CDR1 LNHDA, CDR2 SQIVND (reference sequence). The CDR3 nucleotides read TGTGCCAGTAGATGGGGGCAAGGCGAGCAGTACTTC. It encodes CASRWGQGEQYF. The variable domain in full, with the rest retrieved from reference TRBV19 and TRBJ2-7, is DGGITQSPKYLFRKEGQNVTLSCEQNLNHDAMYWYRQDPGQGLRLIYYSQIVNDFQKGDIAEGYSVSREKKESFPLTVTSAQKNPTAFYLCASRWGQGEQYFGPGTRLTVT.

The chain links TRBV3-1 (or the pseudogene TRBV3-2) to TRBJ1-4; D remains unclear. The germline V gene has CDR1 LGHDT and CDR2 YNNKEL (reference sequence). The CDR3 loop spans 14 amino acids. Deletions cut 6 bases from V and 0 bases from J, with 8 bases between. The CDR3 DNA sequence: TGTGCCAGCAGACCGACATCAACTAATGAAAAACTGTTTTTT. Translating gives CASRPTSTNEKLFF.

V usage is TRBV28 and J usage is TRBJ2-7; tentatively, D is TRBD2 (5 bases). The CDR3 is 13 residues long. Trimming took 3 bases from V and 2 from J, leaving 8 bases between them. In germline, CDR1 is MDHEN, CDR2 SYDVKM. The CDR3, as DNA: TGTGCCAGCAGTTTTACACTAGCCTACGAGCAGTACTTC. This encodes CASSFTLAYEQYF. Variable domain in full (rest from reference TRBV28 and TRBJ2-7): DVKVTQSSRYLVKRTGEKVFLECVQDMDHENMFWYRQDPGLGLRLIYFSYDVKMKEKGDIPEGYSVSREKKERFSLILESASTNQTSMYLCASSFTLAYEQYFGPGTRLTVT.

V usage is TRBV11-2 and J usage is TRBJ2-7; D is unresolved. The CDR3 sequence is 13 residues long. CDR1 is SGHAT, CDR2 FQNNGV, per germline. Trimming removed 0 bases at V and 3 bases at J, with 6 bases between. Here the CDR3 DNA reads TGTGCCAGCAGCTTAGAACACCGCTACGAGCAGTACTTC. This gives the protein CASSLEHRYEQYF.

V is TRBV12-3 or TRBV12-4 and J is TRBJ2-7, with D perhaps matching TRBD1 or TRBD2 (5 bases each). The CDR3 spans 13 residues. V lost 5 bases and J lost 4, with 12 bases in between. The CDR3 reads CASSGTYLYEQYF. CDR3 DNA: TGTGCCAGCAGTGGGACCTATCTTTACGAGCAGTACTTC.

The chain is built from TRBV4-2 and TRBJ2-1; D is ambiguous. Germline assignment: CDR1 LGHNA and CDR2 YNFKEQ. The CDR3 has 13 residues. V was cut by 0 bases and J by 8 bases, with 8 bases left in between. This CDR3 reads CASSQDEGYEQFF. The CDR3 DNA reads as TGTGCCAGCAGCCAAGATGAAGGGTATGAGCAGTTCTTC.

The chain combines TRBV3-1 (or the pseudogene TRBV3-2) with TRBJ2-7, with 10 bases that match TRBD1. The CDR3 length is 15 residues. The V gene's germline CDR1 is LGHDT and CDR2 YNNKEL (reference sequence). After removal of 0 bases from V and 3 bases from J, the junction contained 2 bases not matched to a gene. DNA of the CDR3: TGTGCCAGCAGCCAAGATGGGACAGGGGTCTACGAGCAGTACTTC. Its translation: CASSQDGTGVYEQYF.

This clone came up a few times. The J gene is TRBJ1-2, the V gene TRBV11-1, with unresolved D. The V and J ends lost 1 base and 1 base respectively, with 4 bases between them. The CDR3 consists of 13 residues. Looked up from germline, CDR1 is SGHAT and CDR2 is FQDESV (reference sequence). The CDR3 nucleotides read TGTGCCAGCAGCTTAGACGTTAACTATGGCTACACCTTC. Translated, it gives CASSLDVNYGYTF.

The V gene is TRBV4-1, the J gene TRBJ1-5, with 7 nucleotides matching TRBD1. J was trimmed by 6 bases and V by 3 bases; bases with no gene match: 5. Per germline, CDR1 MGHRA and CDR2 YSYEKL. This CDR3 has 14 residues. The CDR3 DNA is TGCGCCAGCAGCCACCGACAGGGTAGTCAGCCCCAGCATTTT. As protein: CASSHRQGSQPQHF.

J is TRBJ2-7 and V is TRBV7-2; 10 bases fit TRBD2. Trimming took 5 bases from V and 0 from J; bases not matched to a gene: 4. The CDR3 length is 15 residues. Germline CDR1 reads SGHTA; CDR2 reads FQGNSA. The chain's CDR3 is CASSKTSGDSYEQYF. The CDR3 DNA follows: TGTGCCAGCAGCAAAACTAGCGGGGACTCCTACGAGCAGTACTTC.